Below are 30 T cell receptor beta chains sequenced from a single sample in a study of blood T cell repertoires in COVID-19. Profiled with immunoSEQ multiplex PCR; TCRdb holds only in-frame clones, not every one. The sample carries about 110,000 clones, roughly 82% recorded once. Sequenced material: peripheral blood. The receptors come from a woman aged 60 to 75 with acute or convalescent COVID-19.

In this sample, this clone turned up a few times. The rearrangement joins TRBV21-1 to TRBJ1-6. TRBV21-1 is listed as a pseudogene. CDR3 length: 13 residues. CDR3: CASLLNYNSPLHF. In DNA form, the CDR3 reads TGTGCCAGTCTACTGAATTATAATTCACCCCTCCACTTT.

J is TRBJ1-2 and V is TRBV3-1 (or the pseudogene TRBV3-2), with TRBD1 identical over 8 bases. CDR3 size: 17 residues. The junction had 10 bases not matched to a gene; V was cut back by 0 bases and J by 4 bases. Germline CDR1 LGHDT, CDR2 YNNKEL (reference sequence). As DNA, the CDR3 is TGTGCCAGCAGCCAAGAGATAGGGGCAGGGGGCGGCTATGGCTACACCTTC. Protein product: CASSQEIGAGGGYGYTF.

The genes are TRBV2 and TRBJ1-2; the match to TRBD1 covers 8 bases. Germline lookup yields CDR1 SNHLY and CDR2 FYNNEI. CDR3 length: 14 residues. V was clipped by 5 bases and J by 3 bases; unmatched bases: 5. The CDR3 sequence is CASSRTGTDYGYTF. CDR3 bases: TGTGCCAGCAGTCGGACAGGGACGGACTATGGCTACACCTTC.

This clone was counted only a few times. The J gene is TRBJ2-5, the V gene TRBV14; 7 bases align to TRBD2. The V gene end was trimmed by 1 base and the J gene end by 4 bases; junction bases not matched to a gene: 3. CDR1 SGHDN and CDR2 FVKESK come from the germline V gene. The CDR3 sequence is 14 residues long. Here the CDR3 DNA reads TGTGCCAGCAGCCAAGTACTAGCGACAGAGACCCAGTACTTC. Protein: CASSQVLATETQYF.

The chain links TRBV7-2 to TRBJ1-2; D is undetermined. From germline, CDR1 is SGHTA and CDR2 FQGNSA. The CDR3 totals 13 residues. Trimming cost V 6 bases and J 1 base, with 9 bases left between them. CDR3 sequence: CASSKPSNYGYTF. The CDR3, as DNA: TGTGCCAGCAGTAAACCGAGTAACTATGGCTACACCTTC.

V gene TRBV28 combines with J gene TRBJ1-2; 10 bases are a match to TRBD1. CDR1 MDHEN and CDR2 SYDVKM come from the germline V gene. Trimming at V came to 8 bases and at J to 4 bases, leaving 13 bases not matched to a gene. The CDR3 totals 16 residues. DNA of the CDR3: TGTGCCAGCGTCTCGGGGGGGGGACAGGGGTCCTATGGCTACACCTTC. Protein product: CASVSGGGQGSYGYTF.

In the case of this clone: Other DNA sequences in the sample encode the same CDR3. The V call is TRBV4-2, the J call TRBJ1-4; 10 bases are shared with TRBD1. The CDR3 length is 16 residues. Germline V gene lookup returns CDR1 LGHNA and CDR2 YNFKEQ. The V and J ends lost 0 bases and 5 bases, in that order; junction bases with no gene match: 3. The CDR3 loop reads CASSQDPGQGNEKLFF. For the CDR3, the DNA is TGTGCCAGCAGCCAAGATCCGGGACAGGGGAATGAAAAACTGTTTTTT.

The chain recombines TRBV10-3 with TRBJ2-5; 7 bases line up with TRBD2. The germline gives CDR1 ENHRY, CDR2 SYGVKD. The CDR3 contains 15 residues. V gave up 3 bases and J gave up 5 bases; unmatched junction bases: 9. CDR3 sequence reads: CAISDGGRGQETQYF. The CDR3 DNA is TGTGCCATCAGTGACGGAGGGAGGGGTCAGGAGACCCAGTACTTC.

This chain joins TRBV4-3 and TRBJ2-1; 12 nucleotides line up with TRBD2. The CDR3 is 17 residues long. V lost 0 bases to trimming and J lost 10 bases; unmatched junction nucleotides: 10. The germline gives CDR1 LGHNA, CDR2 YSLEER. DNA of the CDR3: TGCGCCAGCAGCCAAGATCGGCCCTCTAGCGGGGGGGTGGAGCAGTTCTTC. It codes for CASSQDRPSSGGVEQFF.

V gene TRBV6-5 combines with J gene TRBJ1-2; TRBD1 might be the D (5 bases). Between the trimmed V and J ends, which lost 6 bases and 4 bases, there was a span of 18 bases. The germline CDR1 and CDR2 sequences are MNHEY and SVGAGI. This CDR3 region has 15 residues. Here the CDR3 DNA reads TGTGCCAGCAGGGAGGGCAGGGCCCAACTCTATGGCTACACCTTC. Its translation: CASREGRAQLYGYTF.

The J gene is TRBJ1-2, the V gene TRBV19, with D possibly TRBD1 on 5 matching bases. This CDR3 is built from 19 residues. Germline CDR1 is LNHDA and CDR2 is SQIVND (reference sequence). Trimming took 2 bases from V and 1 from J, leaving 23 bases between them. CDR3 sequence: CASSIREGSDGMLNYGYTF. The CDR3 region has the DNA TGTGCCAGTAGTATACGGGAGGGGAGTGACGGCATGCTTAACTATGGCTACACCTTC.

This chain joins TRBV6-2 or TRBV6-3 and TRBJ2-3; TRBD2 matches at 13 bases. CDR1 and CDR2 from the germline V gene are MNHEY and SVGEGT. V lost 0 bases to trimming and J lost 1 base; unmatched junction nucleotides: 4. CDR3 size: 18 residues. The CDR3 DNA sequence: TGTGCCAGCAGTTACTCTCGACTAGCGGGGGGCGGCACAGATACGCAGTATTTT. It codes for CASSYSRLAGGGTDTQYF.

The genes are TRBV11-1 and TRBJ2-1; tentative D call: TRBD1 (6 bases). Trimming shortened V by 1 base and J by 2 bases, and 9 bases separated the two germline ends. CDR1 and CDR2 from the germline V gene are SGHAT and FQDESV (reference sequence). The CDR3 loop spans 15 amino acids. This chain's CDR3 is CASSLGQGPYNEQFF. DNA of the CDR3: TGTGCCAGCAGCTTAGGTCAGGGGCCCTACAATGAGCAGTTCTTC.

The chain employs TRBV24-1 and TRBJ2-2; D perhaps matches TRBD1 (5 bases). This CDR3 contains 17 residues. Germline-derived CDR1 and CDR2 are KGHDR and SFDVKD. Trimming left V 4 bases short and J 1 base short, with 15 bases between. The CDR3 region is CATSDPGQALNTGELFF. The CDR3 nucleotides read TGTGCCACCAGTGACCCCGGACAAGCCCTGAACACCGGGGAGCTGTTTTTT.

This sequence joins TRBV7-3 and TRBJ2-3; 8 positions match TRBD1. Trimming at V came to 5 bases and at J to 7 bases, leaving 14 bases not matched to a gene. Per germline, CDR1 SGHTA and CDR2 FQGTGA. The CDR3 contains 16 residues. The CDR3 loop reads CASSQGATGEGYTQYF. The CDR3 DNA reads as TGTGCCAGCAGCCAGGGGGCGACAGGGGAAGGATATACGCAGTATTTT.

This clone was recorded a few times. The chain recombines TRBV5-6 with TRBJ1-6; TRBD1 agrees at 7 bases. Per the germline V gene, CDR1 is SGHDT and CDR2 is YYEEEE. The CDR3 covers 15 residues. The J segment lost 7 bases and the V segment lost 0 bases, leaving 4 bases of the junction unmatched. The CDR3 sequence: CASSLDRDRNSPLHF. The CDR3 nucleotides read TGTGCCAGCAGCTTGGACCGGGACAGAAATTCACCCCTCCACTTT.

This chain joins TRBV7-8 and TRBJ2-2, with 10 nucleotides matching TRBD2. The CDR3 runs to 17 residues. The V and J ends lost 4 bases and 1 base, in that order; junction bases with no gene match: 6. CDR1 SGHVS and CDR2 FQNEAQ come from the germline V gene. The CDR3 sequence is CASSSLAGGRNTGELFF. Here the CDR3 DNA reads TGTGCCAGCAGCTCGTTAGCGGGGGGCAGGAACACCGGGGAGCTGTTTTTT.

The chain links TRBV30 to TRBJ2-5; weak D call: TRBD2 (5 bases). From germline, CDR1 is GTSNPN and CDR2 SVGIG (reference sequence). The CDR3 consists of 13 residues. V lost 3 bases to trimming and J lost 3 bases, with 11 bases between them. Here the CDR3 DNA reads TGTGCCTGGAGAGCGGACGGTAAAGAGACCCAGTACTTC. This codes for CAWRADGKETQYF.

V gene TRBV6-2 or TRBV6-3 combines with J gene TRBJ1-6; D is uncertain. The ends were cut back, 1 base at V and 3 bases at J, with 10 bases in the middle. The germline V gene has CDR1 MNHEY and CDR2 SVGEGT. This CDR3 is 16 amino acids long. CDR3 nucleotide sequence: TGTGCCAGCAGTTACTTCTTGTCAGGCTATAATTCACCCCTCCACTTT. Protein: CASSYFLSGYNSPLHF.

In this sample, this clone turned up once. V is TRBV4-2 and J is TRBJ2-4; no clear D gene. This CDR3 is 13 amino acids long. Germline CDR1 is LGHNA and CDR2 is YNFKEQ. The V end was cut by 0 bases, the J end by 11 bases, with 11 bases between. The CDR3 nucleotides read TGTGCCAGCAGCCAAGATCGGGTCGGGTTTCAGTACTTC. It translates to CASSQDRVGFQYF.

The chain has TRBV12-3 or TRBV12-4 and TRBJ1-2; 8 nucleotides line up with TRBD1. The CDR3 has 12 amino acids. V trimming: 5 bases; J trimming: 5 bases; junction bases outside the gene matches: 1. The CDR3 loop reads CASSRTGYGYTF. CDR3 DNA: TGTGCCAGCAGTAGGACAGGGTATGGCTACACCTTC.

The chain recombines TRBV24-1 with TRBJ1-1; 9 nucleotides agree with TRBD1. The V and J ends lost 4 bases and 9 bases, in that order; junction bases with no gene match: 8. This CDR3 region has 14 residues. From germline, CDR1 is KGHDR and CDR2 SFDVKD. The CDR3 DNA follows: TGTGCCACCAGTGAACAGGGGGCGGGTGCGAAAGCTTTCTTT. Protein: CATSEQGAGAKAFF.

The chain uses TRBV4-3 and TRBJ1-1, with TRBD1 matching 9 bases. The CDR3 totals 14 residues. The germline gives CDR1 LGHNA, CDR2 YSLEER. V shed 3 bases and J 11 bases; nucleotides not matched to a gene: 10. The CDR3 region has the DNA TGCGCCAGCAGCCACGTGGGGACAGGGAGGGGGGCTTTCTTT. This codes for CASSHVGTGRGAFF.

This clone was picked up many times. The rearrangement uses TRBV6-5 and TRBJ2-5; 9 bases match TRBD1. V gave up 6 bases and J gave up 7 bases; unmatched junction bases: 6. The germline V gene has CDR1 MNHEY and CDR2 SVGAGI. The CDR3 has 13 residues. CDR3 amino acids: CASRSDRGGTQYF. The CDR3 DNA follows: TGTGCCAGCAGATCGGACAGGGGTGGGACCCAGTACTTC.

The chain carries TRBV7-9 and TRBJ1-1; possible D gene TRBD1, 5 bases. This CDR3 region has 15 residues. CDR1 is SEHNR, CDR2 FQNEAQ, per germline (reference sequence). The V and J ends lost 3 bases and 1 base respectively, with 12 bases between them. The CDR3 coding sequence is TGTGCCAGCAGCTTGCAGGGAATGGCGAACACTGAAGCTTTCTTT. It yields the protein CASSLQGMANTEAFF.

This rearrangement joins TRBV14 to TRBJ2-3; 8 bases line up with TRBD2. CDR1 SGHDN and CDR2 FVKESK come from the germline V gene. There are 17 residues in the CDR3. Trimming cost V 0 bases and J 3 bases; bases outside gene matches: 8. CDR3 sequence: CASSQDFRTSRTDTQYF. In nucleotides, the CDR3 is TGTGCCAGCAGCCAAGATTTTCGGACTAGCCGAACAGATACGCAGTATTTT.

The rearrangement uses TRBV10-3 and TRBJ1-6; TRBD1 matches 9 bases. The V and J ends lost 2 bases and 9 bases, in that order; junction bases with no gene match: 5. CDR1 and CDR2 from the germline V gene are ENHRY and SYGVKD. The CDR3 runs 15 residues. The chain's CDR3 is CAISEGGTGTSPLHF. Here the CDR3 DNA reads TGTGCCATCAGTGAGGGCGGGACAGGGACTTCACCCCTCCACTTT.

The chain combines TRBV2 with TRBJ2-4, with 11 bases matching TRBD2. Germline CDR1 reads SNHLY; CDR2 reads FYNNEI. J was trimmed by 1 base and V by 7 bases; bases with no gene match: 6. The CDR3 sequence is 16 residues long. The DNA of the CDR3 is TGTGCCAGCAAATTGGGACTAGCGGCGGCCAAAAACATTCAGTACTTC. It codes for CASKLGLAAAKNIQYF.

V is TRBV27 and J is TRBJ1-4, with 8 bases aligning to TRBD1. Germline CDR1 MNHEY, CDR2 SMNVEV (reference sequence). J lost 6 bases, V lost 5 bases, and 8 bases had no gene match. This CDR3 has 15 amino acids. CDR3 DNA sequence: TGTGCCAGCAGTATAAGACAGGGGAGCCATGAAAAACTGTTTTTT. As protein: CASSIRQGSHEKLFF. Complete variable domain (other parts from reference TRBV27 and TRBJ1-4): EAQVTQNPRYLITVTGKKLTVTCSQNMNHEYMSWYRQDPGLGLRQIYYSMNVEVTDKGDVPEGYKVSRKEKRNFPLILESPSPNQTSLYFCASSIRQGSHEKLFFGSGTQLSVL.

The chain employs TRBV5-4 and TRBJ2-1; 8 positions match TRBD1. The CDR3 spans 15 residues. The J segment lost 4 bases and the V segment lost 5 bases, leaving 8 bases of the junction unmatched. Germline V gene sequence: CDR1 SGHNT, CDR2 YYREEE (reference sequence). CDR3 DNA sequence: TGTGCCAGCAGTTCAGGACAGGGCGTATACAATGAGCAGTTCTTC. Translation gives CASSSGQGVYNEQFF. The full variable domain, its missing parts supplied by reference TRBV5-4 and TRBJ2-1, is ETGVTQSPTHLIKTRGQQVTLRCSSQSGHNTVSWYQQALGQGPQFIFQYYREEENGRGNFPPRFSGLQFPNYSSELNVNALELDDSALYLCASSSGQGVYNEQFFGPGTRLTVL.